The 23 T cell receptor beta chains reported below all come from one sample, sequenced in a study of CD8+ T cells in alopecia areata. In each case, RNA was isolated and then reverse transcribed into cDNA as the sequencing template. Method: immunoSEQ multiplex PCR; TCRdb's copy keeps in-frame clones and lacks some. The sample has about 150,000 clones, about 50% seen once. The specimen was CD8+ T cells sorted from blood, collected at week 0. These receptors were obtained from a human donor with alopecia areata.

The rearrangement joins TRBV29-1 to TRBJ1-1; D may be TRBD1 (5 bases). This CDR3 has 12 residues. With 3 bases removed from V and 6 bases from J, the gap between germline ends came to 11 bases. The germline V gene has CDR1 SQVTM and CDR2 ANQGSEA. The CDR3 here is CSVDNRKAEAFF. The CDR3 DNA sequence: TGCAGCGTTGACAACAGGAAGGCTGAAGCTTTCTTT. Supplemented by reference TRBV29-1 and TRBJ1-1, the full variable domain reads SAVISQKPSRDICQRGTSLTIQCQVDSQVTMMFWYRQQPGQSLTLIATANQGSEATYESGFVIDKFPISRPNLTFSTLTVSNMSPEDSSIYLCSVDNRKAEAFFGQGTRLTVV.

The chain uses TRBV9 and TRBJ2-3; D is perhaps TRBD1 or TRBD2 (5 bases each). CDR1 SGDLS and CDR2 YYNGEE come from the germline V gene. The CDR3 loop spans 15 amino acids. V was cut by 0 bases and J by 3 bases, with 11 bases left in between. The CDR3 sequence is CASSVAGTGTDTQYF. Written as DNA, the CDR3 is TGTGCCAGCAGCGTAGCTGGGACGGGGACAGATACGCAGTATTTT.

J is TRBJ1-2 and V is TRBV9, with TRBD1 matching 7 bases. CDR1 is SGDLS and CDR2 is YYNGEE in the germline V gene. With V trimmed by 4 bases and J by 7 bases, 10 bases remained unmatched. This CDR3 comprises 14 residues. CDR3 sequence: CASSLTTGELGYTF. CDR3 coding DNA: TGTGCCAGCAGCCTCACCACAGGGGAGCTTGGCTACACCTTC.

This clone appeared a few times. The rearrangement joins TRBV7-3 to TRBJ2-7, with D perhaps TRBD1 (6 bases). Germline V CDR1 and CDR2: SGHTA, FQGTGA. Deletions cut 1 base from V and 6 bases from J, with 10 bases between. This CDR3 has 13 residues. This chain's CDR3 is CASSLMAGAEQYF. CDR3 DNA sequence: TGTGCCAGCAGCTTAATGGCAGGGGCCGAGCAGTACTTC.

The chain has TRBV20-1 and TRBJ1-1, with no clear D. Germline CDR1 is DFQATT and CDR2 is SNEGSKA (reference sequence). The CDR3 has 11 residues. Trimming pared 5 bases from V and 1 base from J, leaving 5 bases between. This CDR3 is CSAATNTEAFF. The DNA of the CDR3 is TGCAGTGCTGCTACGAACACTGAAGCTTTCTTT.

This chain links TRBV5-1 with TRBJ1-1; D gene ambiguous. This CDR3 region has 12 residues. Germline V lookup: CDR1 SGHRS, CDR2 YFSETQ. V was pared by 1 base and J by 3 bases, with 4 bases between. This CDR3 reads CASSLLDTEAFF. The CDR3 nucleotides are TGCGCCAGCAGCTTGTTGGACACTGAAGCTTTCTTT.

The CDR3 DNA reads TGTGCCAGCTCTCCTGGGGTCTTGGACACTGAAGCTTTCTTT. This sequence encodes CASSPGVLDTEAFF. The chain employs TRBV18 and TRBJ1-1; no clear D. CDR3 length: 14 residues. Germline V CDR1 and CDR2: KGHSH, LQKENI. The V end was cut by 6 bases, the J end by 3 bases, with 14 bases between.

This clone turned up a few times. The V gene is TRBV29-1, the J gene TRBJ2-1; 8 bases align to TRBD2. CDR1 and CDR2 from the germline V gene are SQVTM and ANQGSEA. V dropped 7 bases and J dropped 7; count of bases not matched to a gene: 9. The CDR3 is 13 residues long. The CDR3 sequence is CSDGLAGFNEQFF. As DNA, the CDR3 is TGCAGCGATGGACTAGCTGGCTTTAATGAGCAGTTCTTC.

In this sample, this clone turned up a few times. V usage is TRBV10-3 and J usage is TRBJ2-1; a weak D match, TRBD2 (6 bases). CDR1 ENHRY and CDR2 SYGVKD come from the germline V gene. Trimming took 0 bases from V and 12 from J, leaving 9 bases between them. The CDR3 is 12 amino acids. DNA for the CDR3: TGTGCCATCAGTGAGTCCCGGAGGGGGCAGTTCTTC. This gives the protein CAISESRRGQFF.

This chain uses TRBV2 with TRBJ2-7, with D maybe TRBD1 (6 bases). From germline, CDR1 is SNHLY and CDR2 FYNNEI. This CDR3 comprises 14 residues. The ends were cut back, 6 bases at V and 2 bases at J, with 14 bases in the middle. The CDR3 nucleotides are TGTGCCAGCAGCGGAACAGGGACCACCTACGAGCAGTACTTC. Its protein product is CASSGTGTTYEQYF.

The chain links TRBV9 to TRBJ1-2; 7 bases fit TRBD1. This CDR3 comprises 16 residues. Trimming removed 0 bases from V and 7 bases from J; junction bases left unmatched: 12. CDR1 is SGDLS and CDR2 is YYNGEE in the germline V gene. CDR3 nucleotides: TGTGCCAGCAGCGTAGGCCCCGGGACAGCACAACTTGGCTACACCTTC. Translation gives CASSVGPGTAQLGYTF. Full variable domain (remainder filled in from reference TRBV9 and TRBJ1-2): DSGVTQTPKHLITATGQRVTLRCSPRSGDLSVYWYQQSLDQGLQFLIQYYNGEERAKGNILERFSAQQFPDLHSELNLSSLELGDSALYFCASSVGPGTAQLGYTFGSGTRLTVV.

The gene calls are TRBV4-3 and TRBJ1-2; 10 bases are shared with TRBD1. V shed 0 bases, J shed 6 bases, and the junction held 4 bases outside the gene matches. Germline CDR1 reads LGHNA; CDR2 reads YSLEER. The CDR3 length is 15 residues. CDR3 nucleotide sequence: TGCGCCAGCAGCCAAGATACGGGGACAGGGGATGGCTACACCTTC. As protein: CASSQDTGTGDGYTF.

This chain connects TRBV27 to TRBJ2-4, with D perhaps TRBD1 or TRBD2 (5 bases each). The CDR3 sequence is 17 residues long. Germline-derived CDR1 and CDR2 are MNHEY and SMNVEV (reference sequence). V lost 2 bases, J lost 1 base, and 15 bases lay in between. The CDR3 reads CASSLRQGDYAKNIQYF. The CDR3 nucleotides are TGTGCCAGCAGTTTAAGGCAGGGCGACTATGCCAAAAACATTCAGTACTTC.

The V gene is TRBV27, the J gene TRBJ2-7; TRBD2 agrees at 10 bases. The V gene end was trimmed by 6 bases and the J gene end by 0 bases; junction bases not matched to a gene: 5. CDR3 length: 15 amino acids. CDR1 and CDR2 (germline): MNHEY, SMNVEV (reference sequence). CDR3 amino acids: CASRLSGGHSYEQYF. DNA for the CDR3: TGTGCCAGCAGGCTTAGCGGGGGGCACTCCTACGAGCAGTACTTC.

The V gene is TRBV5-1, the J gene TRBJ2-2; D remains ambiguous. Germline values: CDR1 SGHRS, CDR2 YFSETQ. Between the trimmed V and J ends, which lost 2 bases and 1 base, there was a span of 3 bases. The CDR3 runs to 13 residues. The CDR3 bases are TGCGCCAGCAGCTTACGGAACACCGGGGAGCTGTTTTTT. Residues: CASSLRNTGELFF.

The chain uses TRBV30 and TRBJ1-1; 8 bases agree with TRBD1. This CDR3 region has 13 residues. After removal of 4 bases from V and 4 bases from J, the junction contained 5 bases not matched to a gene. CDR1 is GTSNPN, CDR2 SVGIG, per germline (reference sequence). CDR3: CAWTQGASTEAFF. The CDR3 region has the DNA TGTGCCTGGACTCAGGGGGCGAGCACTGAAGCTTTCTTT.

This clone was found a few times. The genes are TRBV6-6 and TRBJ1-5, with 7 bases fitting TRBD1. The length of the CDR3 is 14 residues. The germline V gene encodes CDR1 MNHNY and CDR2 SVGAGI (reference sequence). Trimming removed 5 bases from V and 4 bases from J; junction bases left unmatched: 5. DNA of the CDR3: TGTGCCAGCAGTCAGCAGGGGGGAAATCAGCCCCAGCATTTT. Translating gives CASSQQGGNQPQHF.

This sequence joins TRBV11-2 and TRBJ2-3; TRBD1 might be the D (6 bases). Germline V lookup: CDR1 SGHAT, CDR2 FQNNGV. The CDR3 sequence is 16 residues long. The germline V and J ends were trimmed by 5 bases and 0 bases, with 15 bases remaining between them. This CDR3 reads CASSNYHRESTDTQYF. DNA for the CDR3: TGTGCCAGCAGCAATTACCACAGGGAGAGCACAGATACGCAGTATTTT. Drawing the rest from reference TRBV11-2 and TRBJ2-3, the complete variable domain is EAGVAQSPRYKIIEKRQSVAFWCNPISGHATLYWYQQILGQGPKLLIQFQNNGVVDDSQLPKDRFSAERLKGVDSTLKIQPAKLEDSAVYLCASSNYHRESTDTQYFGPGTRLTVL.

The chain joins TRBV18 to TRBJ2-7, with D hard to call. V was pared by 0 bases and J by 2 bases, with 11 bases between. Germline V CDR1 and CDR2: KGHSH, LQKENI. The CDR3 consists of 15 residues. The CDR3 region is CASSPPAAAAYEQYF. The CDR3 DNA is TGTGCCAGCTCACCACCGGCGGCAGCAGCCTACGAGCAGTACTTC.

The V gene is TRBV7-6, the J gene TRBJ2-3; 7 positions agree with TRBD2. CDR1 and CDR2 (germline): SGHVS, FNYEAQ. The length of the CDR3 is 16 residues. J gave up 2 bases and V 1 base, and 6 bases lay outside the gene matches. CDR3 DNA: TGTGCCAGCAGCTTAGTGGCGGGGGACCCCACAGATACGCAGTATTTT. It is translated as CASSLVAGDPTDTQYF.

This chain uses TRBV6-5 with TRBJ1-2; D gene unclear. V lost 6 bases and J lost 3, with 11 bases in between. The length of the CDR3 is 13 residues. CDR1 is MNHEY and CDR2 is SVGAGI in the germline V gene. The CDR3, as DNA: TGTGCCAGCAGAGAGGGTTCTCACTATGGCTACACCTTC. The encoded protein is CASREGSHYGYTF.

This clone has only a few counts. The V and J genes are TRBV2 and TRBJ2-2; D is unresolved. This CDR3 is 15 amino acids long. The germline V gene encodes CDR1 SNHLY and CDR2 FYNNEI. V dropped 10 bases and J dropped 4 bases, with 19 bases sitting between them. The CDR3 here is CAILDDGRSTGELFF. CDR3 bases: TGTGCCATCCTCGACGACGGAAGATCCACCGGGGAGCTGTTTTTT.

There are a few counts of this clone. This rearrangement joins TRBV6-5 to TRBJ2-7; the D is unclear. Germline assignment: CDR1 MNHEY and CDR2 SVGAGI. The V gene lost 2 bases and the J gene lost 0 bases, with 5 bases spanning the gap. The CDR3 length is 13 residues. The CDR3 loop is CASSYTDSYEQYF. The CDR3 DNA reads as TGTGCCAGCAGTTACACCGACTCCTACGAGCAGTACTTC.